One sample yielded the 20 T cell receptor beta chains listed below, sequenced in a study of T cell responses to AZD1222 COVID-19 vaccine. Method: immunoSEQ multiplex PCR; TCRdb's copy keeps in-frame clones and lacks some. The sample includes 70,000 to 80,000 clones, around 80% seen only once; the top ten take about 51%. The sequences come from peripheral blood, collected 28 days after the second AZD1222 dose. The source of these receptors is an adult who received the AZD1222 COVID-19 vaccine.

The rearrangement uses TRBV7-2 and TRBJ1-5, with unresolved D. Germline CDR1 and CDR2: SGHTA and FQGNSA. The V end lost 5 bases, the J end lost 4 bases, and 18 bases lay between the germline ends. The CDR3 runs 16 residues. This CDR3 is CASSANGVEGNQPQHF. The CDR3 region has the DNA TGTGCCAGCAGCGCCAATGGGGTGGAAGGGAATCAGCCCCAGCATTTT.

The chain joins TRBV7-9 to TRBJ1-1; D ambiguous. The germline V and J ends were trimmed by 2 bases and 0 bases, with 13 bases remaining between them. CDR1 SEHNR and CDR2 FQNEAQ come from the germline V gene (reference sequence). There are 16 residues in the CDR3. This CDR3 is CASSLIGRALNTEAFF. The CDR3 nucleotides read TGTGCCAGCAGCTTAATAGGGAGAGCGTTGAACACTGAAGCTTTCTTT.

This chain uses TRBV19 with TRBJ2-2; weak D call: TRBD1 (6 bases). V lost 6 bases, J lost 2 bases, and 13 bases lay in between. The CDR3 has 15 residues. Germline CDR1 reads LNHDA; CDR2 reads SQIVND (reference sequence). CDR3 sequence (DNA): TGTGCCAGTAGGACAACAGGGATCAACACCGGGGAGCTGTTTTTT. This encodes CASRTTGINTGELFF.

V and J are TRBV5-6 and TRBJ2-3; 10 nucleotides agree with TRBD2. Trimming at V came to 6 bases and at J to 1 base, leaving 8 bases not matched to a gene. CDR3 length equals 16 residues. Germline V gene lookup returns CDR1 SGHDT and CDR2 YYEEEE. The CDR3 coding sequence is TGTGCCAGCACTTTGAGCGGGAGGGCCGGCACAGATACGCAGTATTTT. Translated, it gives CASTLSGRAGTDTQYF.

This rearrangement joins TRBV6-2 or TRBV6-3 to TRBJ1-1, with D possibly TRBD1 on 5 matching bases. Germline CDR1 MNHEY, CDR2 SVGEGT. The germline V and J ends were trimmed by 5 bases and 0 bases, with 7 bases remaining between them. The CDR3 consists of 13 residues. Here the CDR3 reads CASSVTVNTEAFF. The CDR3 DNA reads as TGTGCCAGCAGTGTGACAGTGAACACTGAAGCTTTCTTT.

The CDR3 loop is CASSMDINTQYF. The CDR3 nucleotides read TGTGCCAGCAGCATGGACATTAATACGCAGTATTTT. The genes are TRBV7-9 and TRBJ2-3, with D possibly being TRBD1 (5 bases). The V end lost 5 bases, the J end lost 7 bases, and 10 bases lay between the germline ends. Germline CDR1 SEHNR, CDR2 FQNEAQ (reference sequence). The length of the CDR3 is 12 residues.

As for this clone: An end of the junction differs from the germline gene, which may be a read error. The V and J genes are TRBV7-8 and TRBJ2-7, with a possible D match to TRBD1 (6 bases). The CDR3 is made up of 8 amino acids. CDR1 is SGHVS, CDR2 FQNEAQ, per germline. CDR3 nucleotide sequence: TGTGCCAGCAGCCACAGGGACTTC. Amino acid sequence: CASSHRDF.

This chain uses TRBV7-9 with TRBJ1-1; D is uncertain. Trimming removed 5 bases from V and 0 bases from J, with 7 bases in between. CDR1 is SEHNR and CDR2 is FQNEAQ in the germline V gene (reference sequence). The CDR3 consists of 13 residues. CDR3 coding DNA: TGTGCCAGCAGCACTAACGTGAACACTGAAGCTTTCTTT. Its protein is CASSTNVNTEAFF.

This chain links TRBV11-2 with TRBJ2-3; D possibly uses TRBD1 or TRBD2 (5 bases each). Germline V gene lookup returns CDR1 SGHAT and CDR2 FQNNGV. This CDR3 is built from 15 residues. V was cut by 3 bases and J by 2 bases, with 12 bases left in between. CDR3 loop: CASSLGTTNTDTQYF. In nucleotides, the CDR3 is TGTGCCAGCAGCTTGGGGACGACCAACACAGATACGCAGTATTTT.

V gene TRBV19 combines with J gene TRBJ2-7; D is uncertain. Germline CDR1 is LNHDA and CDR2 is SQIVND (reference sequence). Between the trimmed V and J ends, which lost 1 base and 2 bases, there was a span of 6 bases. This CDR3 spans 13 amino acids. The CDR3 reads CASSIAGPYEQYF. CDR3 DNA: TGTGCCAGTAGTATAGCAGGCCCCTACGAGCAGTACTTC.

The CDR3 reads CAISGSTSTDTQYF. The CDR3 bases are TGTGCCATCAGTGGGTCGACTAGCACAGATACGCAGTATTTT. The chain carries TRBV10-3 and TRBJ2-3; D is unresolved. Trimming took 4 bases from V and 0 from J, leaving 8 bases between them. Per the germline V gene, CDR1 is ENHRY and CDR2 is SYGVKD. The CDR3 runs to 14 residues.

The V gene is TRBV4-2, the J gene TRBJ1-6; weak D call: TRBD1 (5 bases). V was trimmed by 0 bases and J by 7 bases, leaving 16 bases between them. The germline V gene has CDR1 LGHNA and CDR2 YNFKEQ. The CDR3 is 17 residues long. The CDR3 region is CASSQDNQGRPNSPLHF. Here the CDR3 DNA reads TGTGCCAGCAGCCAAGATAACCAGGGTCGGCCAAATTCACCCCTCCACTTT.

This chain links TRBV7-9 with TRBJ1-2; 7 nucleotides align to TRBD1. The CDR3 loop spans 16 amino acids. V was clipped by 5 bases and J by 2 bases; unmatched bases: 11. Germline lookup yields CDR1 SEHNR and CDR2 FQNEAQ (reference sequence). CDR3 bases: TGTGCCAGCAGCGCAACAAGGGCGGACAGGAACTATGGCTACACCTTC. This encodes CASSATRADRNYGYTF.

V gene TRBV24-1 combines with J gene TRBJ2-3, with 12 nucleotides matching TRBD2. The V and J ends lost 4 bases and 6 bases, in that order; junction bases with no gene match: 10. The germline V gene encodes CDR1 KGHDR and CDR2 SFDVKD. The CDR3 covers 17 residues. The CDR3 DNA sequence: TGTGCCACCAGTGAATTGGGACTAGCGGGTGGGCACGATACGCAGTATTTT. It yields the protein CATSELGLAGGHDTQYF.

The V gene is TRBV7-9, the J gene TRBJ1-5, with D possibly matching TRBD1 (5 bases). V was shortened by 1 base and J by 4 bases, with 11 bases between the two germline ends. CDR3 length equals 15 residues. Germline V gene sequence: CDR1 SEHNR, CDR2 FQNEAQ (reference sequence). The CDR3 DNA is TGTGCCAGCAGCTTAGGGCAGTCAGGGAATCAGCCCCAGCATTTT. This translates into CASSLGQSGNQPQHF.

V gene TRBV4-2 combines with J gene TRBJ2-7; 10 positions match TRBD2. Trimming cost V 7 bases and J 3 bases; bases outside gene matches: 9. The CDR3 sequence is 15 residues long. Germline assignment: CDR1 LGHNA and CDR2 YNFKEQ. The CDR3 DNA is TGTGCCAGCAAGAGGGGGGGACTAGCGAACTACGAGCAGTACTTC. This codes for CASKRGGLANYEQYF.

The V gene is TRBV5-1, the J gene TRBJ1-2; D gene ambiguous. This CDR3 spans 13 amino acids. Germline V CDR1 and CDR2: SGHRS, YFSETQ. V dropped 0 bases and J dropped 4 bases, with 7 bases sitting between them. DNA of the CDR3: TGCGCCAGCAGCTTGGATGCGGTCTATGGCTACACCTTC. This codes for CASSLDAVYGYTF.

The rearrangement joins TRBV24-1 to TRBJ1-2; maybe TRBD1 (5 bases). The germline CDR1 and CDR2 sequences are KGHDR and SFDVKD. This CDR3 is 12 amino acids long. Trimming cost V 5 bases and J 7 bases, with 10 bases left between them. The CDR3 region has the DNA TGTGCCACCAGTGTCCAGGGTTCTGGCTACACCTTC. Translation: CATSVQGSGYTF.

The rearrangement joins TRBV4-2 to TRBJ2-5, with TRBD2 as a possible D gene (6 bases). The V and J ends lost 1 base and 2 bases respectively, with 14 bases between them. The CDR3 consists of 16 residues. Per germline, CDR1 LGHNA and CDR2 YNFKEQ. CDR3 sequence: CASSQVGGRAQETQYF. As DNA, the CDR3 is TGTGCCAGCAGCCAAGTGGGAGGCAGGGCACAAGAGACCCAGTACTTC.

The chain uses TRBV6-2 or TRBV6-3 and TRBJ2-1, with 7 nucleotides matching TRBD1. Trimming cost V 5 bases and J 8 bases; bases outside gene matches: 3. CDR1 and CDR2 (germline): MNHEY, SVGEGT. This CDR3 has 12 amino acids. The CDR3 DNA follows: TGTGCCAGCAGTCCACAGGGGTATGAGCAGTTCTTC. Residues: CASSPQGYEQFF.